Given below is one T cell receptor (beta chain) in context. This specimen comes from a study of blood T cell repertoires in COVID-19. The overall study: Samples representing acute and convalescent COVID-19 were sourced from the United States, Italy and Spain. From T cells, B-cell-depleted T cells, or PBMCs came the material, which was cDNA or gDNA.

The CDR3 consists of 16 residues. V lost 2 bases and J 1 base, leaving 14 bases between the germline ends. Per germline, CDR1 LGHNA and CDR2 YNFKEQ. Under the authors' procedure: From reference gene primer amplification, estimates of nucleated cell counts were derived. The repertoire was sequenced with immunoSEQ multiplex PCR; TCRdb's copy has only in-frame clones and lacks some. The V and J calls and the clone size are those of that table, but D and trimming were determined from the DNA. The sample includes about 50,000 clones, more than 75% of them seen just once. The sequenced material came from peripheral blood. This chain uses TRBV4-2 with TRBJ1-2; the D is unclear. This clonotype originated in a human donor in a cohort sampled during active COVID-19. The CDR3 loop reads CASSQSYDIGNYGYTF. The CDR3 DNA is TGTGCCAGCAGCCAATCATACGACATCGGTAACTATGGCTACACCTTC.